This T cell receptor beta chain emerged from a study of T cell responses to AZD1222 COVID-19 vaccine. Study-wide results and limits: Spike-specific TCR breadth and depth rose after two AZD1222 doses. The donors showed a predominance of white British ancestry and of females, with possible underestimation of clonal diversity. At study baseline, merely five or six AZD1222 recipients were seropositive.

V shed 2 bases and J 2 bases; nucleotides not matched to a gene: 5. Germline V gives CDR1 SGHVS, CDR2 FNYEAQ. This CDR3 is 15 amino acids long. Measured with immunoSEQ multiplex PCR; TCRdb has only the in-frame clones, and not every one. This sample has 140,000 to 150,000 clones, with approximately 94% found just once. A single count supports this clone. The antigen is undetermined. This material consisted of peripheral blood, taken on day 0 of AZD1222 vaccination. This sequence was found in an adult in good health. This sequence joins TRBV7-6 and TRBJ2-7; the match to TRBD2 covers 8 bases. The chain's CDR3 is CASSLTTGGPYEQYF. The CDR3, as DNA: TGTGCCAGCAGCTTAACCACGGGAGGGCCCTACGAGCAGTACTTC.